A selection of T cell receptor beta chains follows, all from one sample in a study of blood T cell repertoires in COVID-19. Assay: immunoSEQ multiplex PCR; the TCRdb copy retains only in-frame clones and omits some. The data hold over 40,000 clones, with over 80% observed a single time. Material for sequencing was peripheral blood. The source of these receptors is a man aged 55 to 69 with active COVID-19. CDR3s include the opening cysteine and the closing phenylalanine or tryptophan. D genes are given only for firm matches. Clone size is shown for a subset of rows, as once, few, many or a class of expanded clone.

TRBJ1-1	TRBV28	TRBD1	-	TGTGCCAGCAAACCTATTTTCAGGGACAGGGGCACTGAAGCTTTCTTT	CASKPIFRDRGTEAFF
TRBJ2-7	TRBV30	-	-	TGTGCCTGGAGTGTGGCGGGAAGCTCCTACGAGCAGTACTTC	CAWSVAGSSYEQYF
TRBJ1-2	TRBV28	TRBD1	few	TGTGCCAGCAGTTCTGTCGGGACAGGCCAGGGGGACTACACCTTC	CASSSVGTGQGDYTF
TRBJ2-5	TRBV14	TRBD2	-	TGTGCCAGCAGCCAAGGGCTAGCGGGAGCAGAGACCCAGTACTTC	CASSQGLAGAETQYF
TRBJ2-3	TRBV6-2/TRBV6-3	TRBD2	-	TGTGCCAGCAGTTATGGGAGCGGGGGGGCTATAGATACGCAGTATTTT	CASSYGSGGAIDTQYF
TRBJ2-3	TRBV7-2	-	few	TGTGCCAGCAGCTTAGGGGGGGGCTATCAAGATACGCAGTATTTT	CASSLGGGYQDTQYF
TRBJ1-3	TRBV9	-	-	TGTGCCAGCAGCGTAGGTGGGAGCTCTGGAAACACCATATATTTT	CASSVGGSSGNTIYF
TRBJ2-1	TRBV7-2	TRBD2	-	TGTGCCAGCAGCTTAGAGGTAGCGGGAGGAAATGAGCAGTTCTTC	CASSLEVAGGNEQFF
TRBJ2-7	TRBV5-4	TRBD2	-	TGTGCCAGCAGCTCGGCGACTAGCGGGGCCTCCTACGAGCAGTACTTC	CASSSATSGASYEQYF
TRBJ1-2	TRBV4-1	-	-	TGCGCCAGCAGCCAAGTTCGCGACAGTAACTATGGCTACACCTTC	CASSQVRDSNYGYTF
TRBJ1-5	TRBV7-2	TRBD1	-	TGTGCCAGCCCAGTTCGGACAGGGCGTACCTTGGGCAATCAGCCCCAGCATTTT	CASPVRTGRTLGNQPQHF
TRBJ1-2	TRBV19	-	once	TGTGCCAGCAGAGGGGACTCTTCACATAACTATGGCTACACCTTC	CASRGDSSHNYGYTF
TRBJ1-2	TRBV28	-	few	TGTGCCAGCAGTTCGATACCGGACTCAGCCAACTATGGCTACACCTTC	CASSSIPDSANYGYTF
TRBJ1-1	TRBV5-1	-	-	TGCGCCAGCAGGTCCCGGGGCAGGGGACCGGCGAACACTGAAGCTTTCTTT	CASRSRGRGPANTEAFF
TRBJ2-7	TRBV7-9	TRBD2	-	TGTGCCAGCAGCCCATCCAGCGGGAATCACTACGAGCAGTACTTC	CASSPSSGNHYEQYF
TRBJ2-1	TRBV7-9	-	-	TGTGCCAGCAGCTTAGCGCGACAGGAGAATAAAAATGAGCAGTTCTTC	CASSLARQENKNEQFF